One sample yielded the 9 T cell receptor beta chains listed below, sequenced in a study of blood T cell repertoires in COVID-19. Sequencing was performed with immunoSEQ multiplex PCR; in TCRdb, only in-frame clones are kept and a portion is missing. Among 140,000 to 150,000 clones listed, around 85% were seen once. Sequenced input: peripheral blood. All receptors derive from a woman aged 40 to 55 with active or convalescent COVID-19.

This clone was seen only once. The chain employs TRBV27 and TRBJ1-5, with D unresolved. V was trimmed by 7 bases and J by 0 bases, leaving 13 bases between them. CDR1 is MNHEY, CDR2 SMNVEV, per germline (reference sequence). The CDR3 spans 15 residues. The DNA for the CDR3 is TGTGCCAGCAAGCGAAAAAGATATAGCAATCAGCCCCAGCATTTT. Encoded protein: CASKRKRYSNQPQHF.

V gene TRBV11-2 combines with J gene TRBJ2-7; the match to TRBD1 covers 9 bases. In germline, CDR1 is SGHAT, CDR2 FQNNGV. V was pared by 3 bases and J by 6 bases, with 6 bases of the junction left unmatched. The CDR3 totals 14 residues. The CDR3 nucleotides read TGTGCCAGCAGCTTGGACAGGGGAGGTCTCGAGCAGTACTTC. This sequence encodes CASSLDRGGLEQYF.

This clone has a single count. The chain is built from TRBV28 and TRBJ2-3; 8 bases match TRBD1. The trim removed 1 base at V and 8 bases at J, leaving 5 bases unmatched. This CDR3 is built from 14 residues. The V gene's germline CDR1 is MDHEN and CDR2 SYDVKM. CDR3 bases: TGTGCCAGCAGTTTATCCGACAGGGGCGGTACGCAGTATTTT. This translates into CASSLSDRGGTQYF.

This clone was seen once. The chain has TRBV4-3 and TRBJ2-6, with 8 nucleotides matching TRBD1. Germline V gene sequence: CDR1 LGHNA, CDR2 YSLEER. This CDR3 is 20 amino acids long. V was pared by 2 bases and J by 0 bases, with 12 bases of the junction left unmatched. This CDR3 reads CASSQLIGQGRYSGANVLTF. The CDR3 DNA follows: TGCGCCAGCAGCCAACTGATAGGACAGGGCCGCTACTCTGGGGCCAACGTCCTGACTTTC.

The CDR3 reads CAWTPWRATGELFF. CDR3 nucleotides: TGTGCCTGGACCCCTTGGCGGGCAACCGGGGAGCTGTTTTTT. V usage is TRBV30 and J usage is TRBJ2-2; possibly TRBD2 for D (5 bases). The CDR3 consists of 14 residues. V was clipped by 4 bases and J by 5 bases, with 14 bases between them. Germline CDR1 GTSNPN, CDR2 SVGIG (reference sequence).

The table lists this clone with a count of one. Here the CDR3 reads CSVRRGPLTETQYF. In DNA form, the CDR3 reads TGCAGCGTTCGCAGGGGGCCCCTGACGGAGACCCAGTACTTC. The chain is built from TRBV29-1 and TRBJ2-5, with TRBD1 matching over 8 bases. CDR3 size: 14 residues. Germline values: CDR1 SQVTM, CDR2 ANQGSEA. V lost 5 bases to trimming and J lost 5 bases; unmatched junction nucleotides: 10.

The chain uses TRBV9 and TRBJ1-4; D gene uncertain. The germline V and J ends were trimmed by 0 bases and 4 bases, with 10 bases remaining between them. The CDR3 runs to 15 residues. Germline CDR1 and CDR2: SGDLS and YYNGEE. The CDR3 loop reads CASSVVAGLNEKLFF. CDR3 sequence (DNA): TGTGCCAGCAGCGTAGTGGCAGGACTTAATGAAAAACTGTTTTTT. The full variable domain, rest sourced from reference TRBV9 and TRBJ1-4, is DSGVTQTPKHLITATGQRVTLRCSPRSGDLSVYWYQQSLDQGLQFLIQYYNGEERAKGNILERFSAQQFPDLHSELNLSSLELGDSALYFCASSVVAGLNEKLFFGSGTQLSVL.

This clone was counted between two and nine times. This chain uses TRBV2 with TRBJ2-7; 9 positions match TRBD1. This CDR3 comprises 12 residues. The ends lost 9 bases at V and 3 bases at J; junction bases unmatched: 3. CDR1 and CDR2 (germline): SNHLY, FYNNEI. CDR3 sequence reads: CASGTGNYEQYF. DNA of the CDR3: TGTGCCAGTGGGACAGGGAACTACGAGCAGTACTTC.

The chain links TRBV5-8 to TRBJ2-4, with 9 bases fitting TRBD2. Germline V gene lookup returns CDR1 SGHTS and CDR2 YDEGEE. With V trimmed by 6 bases and J by 14 bases, 21 bases remained unmatched. The CDR3 length is 16 residues. CDR3 sequence reads: CASTDGPLGRGGNKYF. CDR3 nucleotides: TGTGCCAGCACCGACGGTCCGCTGGGGCGGGGGGGGAATAAGTACTTC.